One sample yielded the 3 T cell receptor beta chains listed below, sequenced in a study of molecular identifiers for immune sequencing clone quantification. TCRdb re-called the PCR reads with MiXCR, one entry per CDR3 protein. Of around 460,000 distinct CDR3 sequences in the sample, roughly 26% were seen once. Sequencing input: naive CD8+ T cells from blood, with Jurkat cell RNA spiked in. The subset here: FACS-sorted CD8+CD4-CCR7+CD45RA+ naive T cells. These receptors all come from a human donor in good health. Some libraries in this study had Jurkat cell RNA spiked in.

This clonotype was recorded a few times. The V call is TRBV27, the J call TRBJ2-7; TRBD2 matches 9 bases. This CDR3 comprises 17 residues. Germline CDR1 MNHEY, CDR2 SMNVEV (reference sequence). J was trimmed by 1 base and V by 3 bases; bases with no gene match: 10. CDR3 bases: TGTGCCAGCAGTTTTTTAGGTCTAGCGGGACCTTCCTACGAGCAGTACTTC. Its protein is CASSFLGLAGPSYEQYF.

Turning to this clonotype: A read error may account for a junction end that differs from germline. The chain couples TRBV6-5 to TRBJ2-2; D is possibly TRBD2 (6 bases). The CDR3 consists of 13 residues. Germline V CDR1 and CDR2: MNHEY, SVGAGI. CDR3 sequence (DNA): TGTGCCTGCAGTTACGGGGGCACCGGGGAGCTGTTTTTT. Residues: CACSYGGTGELFF.

The chain recombines TRBV9 with TRBJ2-7, with D perhaps TRBD1 or TRBD2 (5 bases each). CDR1 is SGDLS, CDR2 YYNGEE, per germline. The CDR3 runs to 14 residues. V was cut by 0 bases and J by 2 bases, with 9 bases left in between. The chain's CDR3 is CASSVDGGAYEQYF. The CDR3 nucleotides are TGTGCCAGCAGCGTAGATGGGGGAGCCTACGAGCAGTACTTC.